Presented here are 7 T cell receptor beta chains from one specimen sequenced in a study of T cell clonotyping in hematopoietic cell transplantation. Generated by immunoSEQ multiplex PCR, the TCRdb table keeps only in-frame clones and is missing some. The sample lists 9,500 to 15,000 clones; about half were seen once. Sequencing was performed on peripheral blood mononuclear cells. The receptors come from a middle-aged man in good health. Some clones in this sample may be carry-over from other donors' samples.

The CDR3 reads CAWSVRTGARQPQHF. The CDR3, as DNA: TGTGCCTGGAGTGTGAGGACAGGGGCGCGGCAGCCCCAGCATTTT. This chain links TRBV30 with TRBJ1-5; 9 bases map to TRBD1. This CDR3 is 15 amino acids long. The junction had 7 bases not matched to a gene; V was cut back by 0 bases and J by 7 bases. Germline V gene data show CDR1 as GTSNPN and CDR2 as SVGIG (reference sequence).

This chain uses TRBV11-3 with TRBJ2-2, with D possibly being TRBD2 (6 bases). CDR1 and CDR2 from the germline V gene are SGHNT and YENEEA. Trimming left V 7 bases short and J 7 bases short, with 16 bases between. CDR3 length: 14 amino acids. The CDR3 region is CASNPLGEVGELFF. The CDR3, as DNA: TGTGCCAGCAACCCTCTCGGGGAGGTCGGGGAGCTGTTTTTT. Together with reference TRBV11-3 and TRBJ2-2, the CDR3 gives the full variable domain: EAGVVQSPRYKIIEKKQPVAFWCNPISGHNTLYWYLQNLGQGPELLIRYENEEAVDDSQLPKDRFSAERLKGVDSTLKIQPAELGDSAVYLCASNPLGEVGELFFGEGSRLTVL.

This chain joins TRBV10-3 and TRBJ2-3, with D uncertain. Germline V gene sequence: CDR1 ENHRY, CDR2 SYGVKD. This CDR3 has 13 residues. Trimming shortened V by 8 bases and J by 4 bases, and 13 bases separated the two germline ends. CDR3 sequence: CAIGVPGADTQYF. CDR3 DNA: TGTGCCATCGGGGTCCCCGGTGCAGATACGCAGTATTTT.

The chain has TRBV5-6 and TRBJ2-7; perhaps TRBD1 as D (6 bases). The CDR3 runs to 13 residues. CDR1 and CDR2 (germline): SGHDT, YYEEEE. V was trimmed by 4 bases and J by 3 bases, leaving 11 bases between them. CDR3: CASSGDIFYEQYF. DNA of the CDR3: TGTGCCAGCAGCGGGGACATCTTCTACGAGCAGTACTTC.

The gene calls are TRBV4-1 and TRBJ2-7; D gene unclear. Trimming cost V 0 bases and J 2 bases, with 2 bases left between them. CDR1 and CDR2 (germline): MGHRA, YSYEKL. The CDR3 is 12 residues long. The chain's CDR3 is CASSQDTYEQYF. In DNA form, the CDR3 reads TGCGCCAGCAGCCAAGACACCTACGAGCAGTACTTC.

This clone was seen a handful of times. The chain has TRBV2 and TRBJ2-5; 14 positions agree with TRBD2. V was clipped by 6 bases and J by 4 bases; unmatched bases: 7. The CDR3 is 16 amino acids. The germline gives CDR1 SNHLY, CDR2 FYNNEI. The CDR3 DNA reads TGTGCCAGCAGCGCAACGGGACTAGCGGGAGTAGAGACCCAGTACTTC. This translates into CASSATGLAGVETQYF.

J is TRBJ2-1 and V is TRBV19; D may be TRBD1 or TRBD2 (5 bases each). The CDR3 sequence is 14 residues long. The V end lost 5 bases, the J end lost 4 bases, and 12 bases lay between the germline ends. Germline V gene lookup returns CDR1 LNHDA and CDR2 SQIVND (reference sequence). CDR3 sequence (DNA): TGTGCCAGTAGTTCCCCGGGGCTGTACAATGAGCAGTTCTTC. Residues: CASSSPGLYNEQFF.